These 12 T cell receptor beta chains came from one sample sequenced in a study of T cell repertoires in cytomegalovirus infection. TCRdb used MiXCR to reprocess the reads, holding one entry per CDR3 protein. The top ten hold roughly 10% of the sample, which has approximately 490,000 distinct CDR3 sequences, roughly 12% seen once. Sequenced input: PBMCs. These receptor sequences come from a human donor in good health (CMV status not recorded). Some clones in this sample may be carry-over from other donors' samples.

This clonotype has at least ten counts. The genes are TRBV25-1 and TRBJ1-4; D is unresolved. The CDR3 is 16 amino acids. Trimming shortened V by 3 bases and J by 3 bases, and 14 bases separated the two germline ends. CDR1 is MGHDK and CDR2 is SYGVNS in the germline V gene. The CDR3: CASSDLRERPNEKLFF. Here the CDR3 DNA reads TGTGCCAGCAGTGATCTTAGGGAAAGACCTAATGAAAAACTGTTTTTT.

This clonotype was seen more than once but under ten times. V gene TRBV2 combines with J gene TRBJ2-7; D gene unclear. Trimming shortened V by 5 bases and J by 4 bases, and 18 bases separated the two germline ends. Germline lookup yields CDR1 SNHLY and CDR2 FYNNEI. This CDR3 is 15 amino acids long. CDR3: CASSPSSGVIYEQYF. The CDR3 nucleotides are TGTGCCAGCAGTCCTTCCTCGGGCGTAATTTACGAGCAGTACTTC.

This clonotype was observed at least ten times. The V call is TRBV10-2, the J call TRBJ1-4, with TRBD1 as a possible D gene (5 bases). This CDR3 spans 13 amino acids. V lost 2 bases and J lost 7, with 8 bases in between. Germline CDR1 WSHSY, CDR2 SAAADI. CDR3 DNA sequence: TGCGCCAGCAGTGAGGCAGGGCGTGAAAAACTGTTTTTT. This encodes CASSEAGREKLFF.

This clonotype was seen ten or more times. CDR3 sequence: CASSLGAGSKRDGYTF. The CDR3 DNA follows: TGTGCCAGCAGCTTAGGGGCAGGGAGTAAGAGAGATGGCTACACCTTC. The rearrangement uses TRBV7-8 and TRBJ1-2; TRBD1 is a possible D gene (5 bases). Germline values: CDR1 SGHVS, CDR2 FQNEAQ. Trimming pared 1 base from V and 6 bases from J, leaving 18 bases between. This CDR3 contains 16 residues.

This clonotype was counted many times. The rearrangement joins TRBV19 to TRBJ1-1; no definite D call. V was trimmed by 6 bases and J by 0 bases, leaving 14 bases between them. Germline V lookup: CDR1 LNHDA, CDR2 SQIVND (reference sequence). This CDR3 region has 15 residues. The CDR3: CASSGLGTLNTEAFF. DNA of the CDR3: TGTGCCAGTAGCGGACTGGGCACTCTGAACACTGAAGCTTTCTTT. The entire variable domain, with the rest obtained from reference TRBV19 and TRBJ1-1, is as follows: DGGITQSPKYLFRKEGQNVTLSCEQNLNHDAMYWYRQDPGQGLRLIYYSQIVNDFQKGDIAEGYSVSREKKESFPLTVTSAQKNPTAFYLCASSGLGTLNTEAFFGQGTRLTVV.

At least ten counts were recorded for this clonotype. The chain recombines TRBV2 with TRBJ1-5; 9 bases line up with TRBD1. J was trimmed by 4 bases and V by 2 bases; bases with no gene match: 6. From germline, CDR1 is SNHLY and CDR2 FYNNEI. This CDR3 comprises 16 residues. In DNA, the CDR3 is TGTGCCAGCAGTGAACTGGGGACAGGGATTAATCAGCCCCAGCATTTT. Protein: CASSELGTGINQPQHF.

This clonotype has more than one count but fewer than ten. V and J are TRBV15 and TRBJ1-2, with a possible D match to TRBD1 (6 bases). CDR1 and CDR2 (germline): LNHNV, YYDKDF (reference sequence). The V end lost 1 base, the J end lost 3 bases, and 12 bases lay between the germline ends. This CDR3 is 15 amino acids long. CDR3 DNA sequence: TGTGCCACCAGCAGAGGGCAGGGGAGGGACTATGGCTACACCTTC. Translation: CATSRGQGRDYGYTF.

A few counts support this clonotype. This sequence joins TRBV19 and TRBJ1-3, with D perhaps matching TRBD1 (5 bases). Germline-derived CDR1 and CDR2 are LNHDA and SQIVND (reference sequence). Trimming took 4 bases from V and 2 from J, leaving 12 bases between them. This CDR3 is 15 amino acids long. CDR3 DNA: TGTGCCAGTAGTACCACCGGGACGACTGGAAACACCATATATTTT. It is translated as CASSTTGTTGNTIYF.

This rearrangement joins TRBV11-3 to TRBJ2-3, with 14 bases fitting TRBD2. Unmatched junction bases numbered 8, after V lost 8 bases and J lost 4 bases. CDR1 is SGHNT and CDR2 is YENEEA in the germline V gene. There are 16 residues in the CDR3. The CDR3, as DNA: TGTGCCAGCTCCAGAGGGACTAGCGGGGGAGCAGATACGCAGTATTTT. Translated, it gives CASSRGTSGGADTQYF.

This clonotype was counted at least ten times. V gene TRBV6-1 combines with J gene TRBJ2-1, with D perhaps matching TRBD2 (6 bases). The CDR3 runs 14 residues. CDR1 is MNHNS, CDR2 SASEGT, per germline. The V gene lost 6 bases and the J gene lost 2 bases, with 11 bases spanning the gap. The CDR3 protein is CASRGLGAYNEQFF. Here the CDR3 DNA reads TGTGCCAGCAGGGGACTGGGTGCCTACAATGAGCAGTTCTTC.

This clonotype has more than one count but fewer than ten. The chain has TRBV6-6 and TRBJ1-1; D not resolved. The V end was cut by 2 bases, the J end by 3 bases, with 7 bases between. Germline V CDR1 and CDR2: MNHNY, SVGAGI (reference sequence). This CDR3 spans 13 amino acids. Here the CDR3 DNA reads TGTGCCAGCAGTTACGGGCAGGACACTGAAGCTTTCTTT. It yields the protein CASSYGQDTEAFF.

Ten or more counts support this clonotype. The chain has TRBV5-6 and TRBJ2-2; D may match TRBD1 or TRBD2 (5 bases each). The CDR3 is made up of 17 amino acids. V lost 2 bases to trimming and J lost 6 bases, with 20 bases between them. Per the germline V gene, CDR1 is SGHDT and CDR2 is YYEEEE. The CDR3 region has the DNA TGTGCCAGCAGCTTCAACCCGGTTCTGGGGGTTGCCGGGGAGCTGTTTTTT. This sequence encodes CASSFNPVLGVAGELFF.